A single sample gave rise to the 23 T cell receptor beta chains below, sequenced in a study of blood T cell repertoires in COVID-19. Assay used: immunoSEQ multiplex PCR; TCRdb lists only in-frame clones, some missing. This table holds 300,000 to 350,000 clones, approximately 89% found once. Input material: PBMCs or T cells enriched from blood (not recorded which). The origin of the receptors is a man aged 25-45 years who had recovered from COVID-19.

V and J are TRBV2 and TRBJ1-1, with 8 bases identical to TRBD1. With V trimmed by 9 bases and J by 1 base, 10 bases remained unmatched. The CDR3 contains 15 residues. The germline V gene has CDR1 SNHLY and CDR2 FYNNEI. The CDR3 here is CASRTGLGGNTEAFF. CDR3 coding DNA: TGTGCCAGTCGGACAGGGCTAGGGGGGAACACTGAAGCTTTCTTT. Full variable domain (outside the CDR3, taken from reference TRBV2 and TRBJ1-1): EPEVTQTPSHQVTQMGQEVILRCVPISNHLYFYWYRQILGQKVEFLVSFYNNEISEKSEIFDDQFSVERPDGSNFTLKIRSTKLEDSAMYFCASRTGLGGNTEAFFGQGTRLTVV.

CDR3 sequence: CASSEDSSYEQYF. In DNA form, the CDR3 reads TGTGCCAGCAGCGAGGACAGCTCCTACGAGCAGTACTTC. The chain employs TRBV5-6 and TRBJ2-7, with a weak D call TRBD1 (6 bases). The V gene lost 4 bases and the J gene lost 0 bases, with 8 bases spanning the gap. The V gene's germline CDR1 is SGHDT and CDR2 YYEEEE. The CDR3 length is 13 residues.

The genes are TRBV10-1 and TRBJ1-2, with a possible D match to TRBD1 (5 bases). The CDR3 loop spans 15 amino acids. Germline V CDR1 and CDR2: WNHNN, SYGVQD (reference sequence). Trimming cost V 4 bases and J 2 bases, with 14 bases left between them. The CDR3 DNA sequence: TGCGCCAGCAGTGTTTCCAGGGAGGTAAACTATGGCTACACCTTC. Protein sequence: CASSVSREVNYGYTF.

The CDR3, as DNA: TGTGCCAGCAGTTACACGGGAGTTGGAAACACCATATATTTT. Amino acids: CASSYTGVGNTIYF. The genes are TRBV6-5 and TRBJ1-3; no definite D call. Trimming removed 2 bases from V and 3 bases from J, with 8 bases in between. CDR3 length: 14 amino acids. Germline values: CDR1 MNHEY, CDR2 SVGAGI.

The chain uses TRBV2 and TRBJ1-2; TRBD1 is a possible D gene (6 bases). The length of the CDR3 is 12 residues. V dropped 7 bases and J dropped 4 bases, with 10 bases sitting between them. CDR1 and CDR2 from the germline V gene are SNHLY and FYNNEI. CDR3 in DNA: TGTGCCAGCATGGACAGCACCTATGGCTACACCTTC. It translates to CASMDSTYGYTF.

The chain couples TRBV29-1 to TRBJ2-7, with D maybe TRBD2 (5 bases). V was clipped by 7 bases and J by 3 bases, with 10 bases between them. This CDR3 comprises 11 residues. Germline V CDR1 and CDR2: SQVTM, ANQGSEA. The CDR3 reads CSGGRDYEQYF. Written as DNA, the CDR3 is TGCAGCGGTGGACGGGACTACGAGCAGTACTTC.

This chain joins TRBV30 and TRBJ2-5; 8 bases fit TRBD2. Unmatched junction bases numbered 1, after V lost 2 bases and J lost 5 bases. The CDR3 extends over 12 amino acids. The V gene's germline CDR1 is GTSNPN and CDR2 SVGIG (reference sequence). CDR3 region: CAWSSGGETQYF. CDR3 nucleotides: TGTGCCTGGAGTTCGGGGGGGGAGACCCAGTACTTC. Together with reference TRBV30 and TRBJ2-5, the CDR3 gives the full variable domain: SQTIHQWPATLVQPVGSPLSLECTVEGTSNPNLYWYRQAAGRGLQLLFYSVGIGQISSEVPQNLSASRPQDRQFILSSKKLLLSDSGFYLCAWSSGGETQYFGPGTRLLVL.

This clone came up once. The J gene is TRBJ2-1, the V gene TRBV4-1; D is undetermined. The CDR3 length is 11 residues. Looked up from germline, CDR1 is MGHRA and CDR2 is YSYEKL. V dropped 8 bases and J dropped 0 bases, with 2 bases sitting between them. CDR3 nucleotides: TGCGCCAGCCGCTCCTACAATGAGCAGTTCTTC. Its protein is CASRSYNEQFF.

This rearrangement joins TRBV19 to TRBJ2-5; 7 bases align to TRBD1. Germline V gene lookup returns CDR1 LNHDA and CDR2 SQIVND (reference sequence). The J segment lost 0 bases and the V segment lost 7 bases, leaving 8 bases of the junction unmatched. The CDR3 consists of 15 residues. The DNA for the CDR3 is TGTGCCAGTACTCCGGGACAGACGTACCAAGAGACCCAGTACTTC. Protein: CASTPGQTYQETQYF. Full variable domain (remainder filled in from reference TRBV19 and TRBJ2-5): DGGITQSPKYLFRKEGQNVTLSCEQNLNHDAMYWYRQDPGQGLRLIYYSQIVNDFQKGDIAEGYSVSREKKESFPLTVTSAQKNPTAFYLCASTPGQTYQETQYFGPGTRLLVL.

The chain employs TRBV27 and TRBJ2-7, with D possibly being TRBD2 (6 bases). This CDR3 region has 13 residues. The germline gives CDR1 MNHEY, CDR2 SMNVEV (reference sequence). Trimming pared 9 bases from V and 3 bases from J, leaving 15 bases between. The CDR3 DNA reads TGTGCCAGTGCCTCGACAGCGGGCTACGAGCAGTACTTC. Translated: CASASTAGYEQYF.

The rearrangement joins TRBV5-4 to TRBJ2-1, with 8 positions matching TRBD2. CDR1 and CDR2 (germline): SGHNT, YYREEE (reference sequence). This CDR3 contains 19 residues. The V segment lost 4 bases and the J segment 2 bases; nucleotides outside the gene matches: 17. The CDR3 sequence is CASSRFFAGGHTTYNEQFF. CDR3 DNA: TGTGCCAGCAGCCGTTTCTTTGCGGGGGGCCATACTACCTACAATGAGCAGTTCTTC.

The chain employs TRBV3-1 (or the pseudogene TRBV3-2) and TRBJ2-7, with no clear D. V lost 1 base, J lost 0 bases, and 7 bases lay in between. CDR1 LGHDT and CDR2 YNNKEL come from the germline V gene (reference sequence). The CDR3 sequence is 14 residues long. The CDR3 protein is CASSQGYSSYEQYF. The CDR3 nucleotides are TGTGCCAGCAGCCAAGGATACAGCTCCTACGAGCAGTACTTC.

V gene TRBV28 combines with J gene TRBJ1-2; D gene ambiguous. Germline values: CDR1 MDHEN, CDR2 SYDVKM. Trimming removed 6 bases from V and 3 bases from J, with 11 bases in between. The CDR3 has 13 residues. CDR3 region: CASRKNPDYGYTF. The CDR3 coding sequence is TGTGCCAGCAGGAAAAACCCGGACTATGGCTACACCTTC.

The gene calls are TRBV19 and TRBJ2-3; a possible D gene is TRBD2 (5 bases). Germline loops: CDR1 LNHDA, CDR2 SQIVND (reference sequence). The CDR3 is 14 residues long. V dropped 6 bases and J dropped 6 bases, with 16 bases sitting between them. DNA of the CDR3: TGTGCCAGTAGCTCCCCCGAGGGTGGGGATACGCAGTATTTT. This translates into CASSSPEGGDTQYF.

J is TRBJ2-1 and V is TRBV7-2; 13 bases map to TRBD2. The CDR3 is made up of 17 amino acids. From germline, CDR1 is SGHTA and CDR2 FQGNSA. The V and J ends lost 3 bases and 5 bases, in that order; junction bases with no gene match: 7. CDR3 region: CASSFSLLAGGDNEQFF. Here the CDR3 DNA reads TGTGCCAGCAGCTTCTCCTTACTAGCGGGGGGGGACAATGAGCAGTTCTTC.

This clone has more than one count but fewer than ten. The CDR3 DNA sequence: TGTGCCAGCAGTGAACTGAGGACTAGCGGGGATAGCACAGATACGCAGTATTTT. Its protein is CASSELRTSGDSTDTQYF. The chain links TRBV2 to TRBJ2-3, with TRBD2 matching over 12 bases. V lost 2 bases, J lost 0 bases, and 6 bases stayed unmatched. The CDR3 spans 18 residues. Per germline, CDR1 SNHLY and CDR2 FYNNEI.

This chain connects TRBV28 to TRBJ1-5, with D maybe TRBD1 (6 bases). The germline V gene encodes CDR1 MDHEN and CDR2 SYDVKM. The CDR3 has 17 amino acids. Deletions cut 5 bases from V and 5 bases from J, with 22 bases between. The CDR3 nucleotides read TGTGCCAGCAGTCCCCTGAGAGGGCGGGGGCGCGATCAGCCCCAGCATTTT. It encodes CASSPLRGRGRDQPQHF. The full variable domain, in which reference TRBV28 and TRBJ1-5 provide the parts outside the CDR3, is DVKVTQSSRYLVKRTGEKVFLECVQDMDHENMFWYRQDPGLGLRLIYFSYDVKMKEKGDIPEGYSVSREKKERFSLILESASTNQTSMYLCASSPLRGRGRDQPQHFGDGTRLSIL.

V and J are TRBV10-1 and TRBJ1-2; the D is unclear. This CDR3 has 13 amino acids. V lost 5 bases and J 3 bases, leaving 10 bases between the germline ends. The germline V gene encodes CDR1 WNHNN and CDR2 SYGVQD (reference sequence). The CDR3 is CASSLRRDYGYTF. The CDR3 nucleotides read TGCGCCAGCAGTTTGAGGCGCGACTATGGCTACACCTTC.

The CDR3 coding sequence is TGTGCCAGCAGCCAAGCCGTGACAGGGTTCTATGGCTACACCTTC. It translates to CASSQAVTGFYGYTF. The rearrangement uses TRBV3-1 (or the pseudogene TRBV3-2) and TRBJ1-2; 7 bases line up with TRBD1. The V gene end was trimmed by 1 base and the J gene end by 4 bases; junction bases not matched to a gene: 6. This CDR3 has 15 amino acids. CDR1 and CDR2 (germline): LGHDT, YNNKEL (reference sequence).

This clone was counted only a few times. The CDR3 region has the DNA TGTGCCAGCAAAACCGGGACAGGGGGCAGCTATGGCTACACCTTC. Protein sequence: CASKTGTGGSYGYTF. The chain combines TRBV2 with TRBJ1-2, with 12 bases aligning to TRBD1. The V gene's germline CDR1 is SNHLY and CDR2 FYNNEI. This CDR3 is 15 amino acids long. The V segment lost 7 bases and the J segment 4 bases; nucleotides outside the gene matches: 7.

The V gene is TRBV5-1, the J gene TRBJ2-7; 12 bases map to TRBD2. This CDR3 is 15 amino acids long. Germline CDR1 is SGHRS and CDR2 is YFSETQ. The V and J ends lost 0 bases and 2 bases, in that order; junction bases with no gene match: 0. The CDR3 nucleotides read TGCGCCAGCAGCTTGGGACTAGCGGGAGCCTACGAGCAGTACTTC. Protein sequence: CASSLGLAGAYEQYF.

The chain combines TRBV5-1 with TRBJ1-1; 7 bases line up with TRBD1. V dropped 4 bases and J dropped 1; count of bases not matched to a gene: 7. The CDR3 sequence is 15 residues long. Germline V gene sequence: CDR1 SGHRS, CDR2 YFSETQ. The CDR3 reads CASSPSQGENTEAFF. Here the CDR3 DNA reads TGCGCCAGCAGCCCCTCCCAGGGGGAGAACACTGAAGCTTTCTTT.

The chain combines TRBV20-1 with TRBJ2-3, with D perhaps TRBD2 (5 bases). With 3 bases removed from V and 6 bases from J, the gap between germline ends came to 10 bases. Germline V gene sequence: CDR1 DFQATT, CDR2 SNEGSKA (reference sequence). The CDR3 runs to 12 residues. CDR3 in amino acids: CSASREQDTQYF. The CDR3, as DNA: TGCAGTGCTAGTAGGGAGCAGGATACGCAGTATTTT.